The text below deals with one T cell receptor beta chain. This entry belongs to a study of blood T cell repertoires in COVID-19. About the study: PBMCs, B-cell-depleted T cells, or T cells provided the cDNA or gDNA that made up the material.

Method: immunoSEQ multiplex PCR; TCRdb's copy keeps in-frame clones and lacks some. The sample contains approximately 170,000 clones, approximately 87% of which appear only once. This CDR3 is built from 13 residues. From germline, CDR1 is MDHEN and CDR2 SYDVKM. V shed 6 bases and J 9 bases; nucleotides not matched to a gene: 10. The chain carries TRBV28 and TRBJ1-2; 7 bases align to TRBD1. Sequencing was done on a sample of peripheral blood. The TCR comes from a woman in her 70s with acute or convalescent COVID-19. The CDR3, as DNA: TGTGCCAGCAGCCTGGGACAGAGAGGACGCTACACCTTC. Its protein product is CASSLGQRGRYTF.